The 27 T cell receptor beta chains reported below all come from one sample, sequenced in a study of blood T cell repertoires in COVID-19. Method: immunoSEQ multiplex PCR; TCRdb's copy keeps in-frame clones and lacks some. The sample holds 75,000 to 95,000 clones, 80% to 90% seen once. The sequenced sample consisted of peripheral blood. These receptors all stem from a man aged 45-65 years with active COVID-19.

CDR3 amino acids: CATRVAGVSGNTIYF. Here the CDR3 DNA reads TGTGCCACCAGGGTGGCAGGGGTCTCTGGAAACACCATATATTTT. The chain is built from TRBV15 and TRBJ1-3, with D possibly matching TRBD1 (6 bases). V lost 6 bases to trimming and J lost 0 bases, with 12 bases between them. Germline V lookup: CDR1 LNHNV, CDR2 YYDKDF (reference sequence). This CDR3 has 15 residues.

The chain couples TRBV9 to TRBJ1-5; 7 nucleotides match TRBD1. Germline lookup yields CDR1 SGDLS and CDR2 YYNGEE. The V segment lost 4 bases and the J segment 7 bases; nucleotides outside the gene matches: 11. The CDR3 length is 15 residues. The CDR3 here is CASSPEDRAGQPQHF. Here the CDR3 DNA reads TGTGCCAGCAGCCCTGAAGACAGGGCCGGGCAGCCCCAGCATTTT.

The chain has TRBV24-1 and TRBJ2-3; 12 nucleotides line up with TRBD1. In germline, CDR1 is KGHDR, CDR2 SFDVKD. V trimming: 5 bases; J trimming: 4 bases; junction bases outside the gene matches: 12. The CDR3 has 18 residues. CDR3 protein: CATSAVTGTGGAADTQYF. In DNA form, the CDR3 reads TGTGCCACCAGTGCCGTGACCGGGACAGGGGGCGCGGCAGATACGCAGTATTTT.

The chain couples TRBV4-1 to TRBJ1-4; D is ambiguous. CDR3 length: 17 amino acids. CDR1 and CDR2 (germline): MGHRA, YSYEKL. Trimming took 0 bases from V and 4 from J, leaving 15 bases between them. The CDR3 nucleotides read TGCGCCAGCAGCCAAGATGCAAGGTGGGCGTTTAATGAAAAACTGTTTTTT. Translating gives CASSQDARWAFNEKLFF.

This clone is labeled as medium-sized (0.01 to 0.1%). V and J are TRBV7-8 and TRBJ2-1; D perhaps matches TRBD1 (6 bases). With 5 bases removed from V and 1 base from J, the gap between germline ends came to 12 bases. CDR1 and CDR2 (germline): SGHVS, FQNEAQ. The CDR3 runs 15 residues. The CDR3: CASSPSGQSYNEQFF. DNA of the CDR3: TGTGCCAGCAGCCCAAGCGGACAGTCCTACAATGAGCAGTTCTTC. Supplemented by reference TRBV7-8 and TRBJ2-1, the full variable domain reads GAGVSQSPRYKVAKRGQDVALRCDPISGHVSLFWYQQALGQGPEFLTYFQNEAQLDKSGLPSDRFFAERPEGSVSTLKIQRTQQEDSAVYLCASSPSGQSYNEQFFGPGTRLTVL.

This chain joins TRBV19 and TRBJ2-7; 9 bases map to TRBD1. Germline CDR1 is LNHDA and CDR2 is SQIVND (reference sequence). Trimming took 6 bases from V and 6 from J; bases not matched to a gene: 9. This CDR3 spans 14 amino acids. Here the CDR3 reads CASRTSGQGREQYF. In nucleotides, the CDR3 is TGTGCCAGTAGAACTTCGGGACAGGGTCGCGAGCAGTACTTC.

This clone was seen just once. This rearrangement joins TRBV28 to TRBJ1-5; TRBD1 aligns across 7 bases. The CDR3 runs 16 residues. CDR1 and CDR2 (germline): MDHEN, SYDVKM. V was pared by 6 bases and J by 5 bases, with 13 bases of the junction left unmatched. CDR3 protein: CASSPQQGTVYQPQHF. In nucleotides, the CDR3 is TGTGCCAGCAGCCCCCAACAGGGGACTGTCTATCAGCCCCAGCATTTT.

The V call is TRBV27, the J call TRBJ2-6; D is unclear. V lost 3 bases to trimming and J lost 2 bases, with 8 bases between them. Germline V lookup: CDR1 MNHEY, CDR2 SMNVEV (reference sequence). The length of the CDR3 is 15 residues. The CDR3 coding sequence is TGTGCCAGCAGTTTTTATACTCCTGGGGCCAACGTCCTGACTTTC. Protein: CASSFYTPGANVLTF.

The chain has TRBV28 and TRBJ1-1, with a possible D match to TRBD1 (5 bases). This CDR3 spans 13 amino acids. CDR1 MDHEN and CDR2 SYDVKM come from the germline V gene. V was shortened by 2 bases and J by 10 bases, with 14 bases between the two germline ends. CDR3 nucleotide sequence: TGTGCCAGCAGTTTAGGCCCTGGGGGGTTAGCTTTCTTT. Translating gives CASSLGPGGLAFF.

CDR3 amino acids: CASSQGLFRGHSGNTIYF. CDR3 bases: TGCGCCAGCAGCCAAGGACTTTTTCGGGGACACTCTGGAAACACCATATATTTT. The chain recombines TRBV4-3 with TRBJ1-3, with a weak D call TRBD1 (6 bases). The CDR3 extends over 18 amino acids. CDR1 is LGHNA and CDR2 is YSLEER in the germline V gene. V shed 1 base and J shed 0 bases, with 16 bases lying between them.

The chain links TRBV5-1 to TRBJ2-1; unclear D gene. Looked up from germline, CDR1 is SGHRS and CDR2 is YFSETQ. This CDR3 has 14 residues. V was clipped by 0 bases and J by 0 bases, with 4 bases between them. The CDR3 is CASSLAVSYNEQFF. CDR3 nucleotide sequence: TGCGCCAGCAGCTTGGCTGTCTCCTACAATGAGCAGTTCTTC.

The V and J genes are TRBV12-5 and TRBJ2-1, with D perhaps TRBD2 (7 bases). The CDR3 has 14 residues. CDR1 is LGHNT, CDR2 FRNRAP, per germline. The germline V and J ends were trimmed by 5 bases and 6 bases, with 14 bases remaining between them. The CDR3 nucleotides read TGTGCTAGTGGTCCAGGGGAGGGTATCAATGAGCAGTTCTTC. It is translated as CASGPGEGINEQFF.

The J gene is TRBJ1-1, the V gene TRBV18, with 9 nucleotides matching TRBD1. Germline-derived CDR1 and CDR2 are KGHSH and LQKENI. The CDR3 totals 16 residues. The V segment lost 2 bases and the J segment 7 bases; nucleotides outside the gene matches: 11. The CDR3 nucleotides read TGTGCCAGCTCACCAATGGAAGGGACAGGGCATGGTGAAGCTTTCTTT. Translated, it gives CASSPMEGTGHGEAFF. The whole variable domain, remainder taken from reference TRBV18 and TRBJ1-1, is NAGVMQNPRHLVRRRGQEARLRCSPMKGHSHVYWYRQLPEEGLKFMVYLQKENIIDESGMPKERFSAEFPKEGPSILRIQQVVRGDSAAYFCASSPMEGTGHGEAFFGQGTRLTVV.

This rearrangement joins TRBV7-6 to TRBJ2-1; D unclear. The CDR3 length is 15 residues. The germline V gene encodes CDR1 SGHVS and CDR2 FNYEAQ. Trimming took 2 bases from V and 0 from J, leaving 8 bases between them. The DNA of the CDR3 is TGTGCCAGCAGCTTACAACTGAGCTCCTACAATGAGCAGTTCTTC. This sequence encodes CASSLQLSSYNEQFF.

The J gene is TRBJ1-3, the V gene TRBV28; possible D gene TRBD1, 5 bases. V was clipped by 6 bases and J by 2 bases, with 11 bases between them. Germline-derived CDR1 and CDR2 are MDHEN and SYDVKM. This CDR3 comprises 14 residues. This chain's CDR3 is CASSNQGAGNTIYF. CDR3 bases: TGTGCCAGCAGCAACCAGGGTGCTGGAAACACCATATATTTT.

The CDR3 here is CASSEDRWQETQYF. DNA for the CDR3: TGTGCCAGCAGTGAGGACAGGTGGCAAGAGACCCAGTACTTC. The genes are TRBV2 and TRBJ2-5; 7 bases line up with TRBD1. The CDR3 extends over 14 amino acids. Germline values: CDR1 SNHLY, CDR2 FYNNEI. The V segment lost 3 bases and the J segment 2 bases; nucleotides outside the gene matches: 3.

The chain recombines TRBV6-5 with TRBJ1-1; D perhaps matches TRBD1 (5 bases). Between the trimmed V and J ends, which lost 0 bases and 2 bases, there was a span of 7 bases. This CDR3 contains 14 residues. Germline CDR1 is MNHEY and CDR2 is SVGAGI. CDR3 bases: TGTGCCAGCAGTTACTCGCAGGGAAACACTGAAGCTTTCTTT. Translated, it gives CASSYSQGNTEAFF.

The chain has TRBV27 and TRBJ2-7; 7 nucleotides agree with TRBD1. Trimming cost V 6 bases and J 6 bases; bases outside gene matches: 5. The germline V gene encodes CDR1 MNHEY and CDR2 SMNVEV (reference sequence). CDR3 length: 12 amino acids. For the CDR3, the DNA is TGTGCCAGCAGCGAACACAGGGGCGAGCAGTACTTC. This translates into CASSEHRGEQYF.

V gene TRBV6-6 combines with J gene TRBJ1-6, with a weak D call TRBD1 (6 bases). The V end was cut by 5 bases, the J end by 10 bases, with 12 bases between. CDR1 MNHNY and CDR2 SVGAGI come from the germline V gene (reference sequence). This CDR3 comprises 13 residues. This CDR3 is CASSTGTPSPLHF. In nucleotides, the CDR3 is TGTGCCAGCAGTACCGGGACACCCTCACCCCTCCACTTT.

CDR3 region: CASSPERYSYEQYF. CDR3 nucleotides: TGCGCCAGCAGCCCAGAGCGATACTCCTACGAGCAGTACTTC. The chain joins TRBV4-3 to TRBJ2-7; D uncertain. Trimming removed 4 bases from V and 0 bases from J, with 10 bases in between. CDR1 is LGHNA, CDR2 YSLEER, per germline. There are 14 residues in the CDR3.

This chain connects TRBV28 to TRBJ1-3; a possible D gene is TRBD1 (5 bases). Trimming stripped 8 bases from V and 8 bases from J, with 10 bases between. The CDR3 spans 11 residues. Germline V lookup: CDR1 MDHEN, CDR2 SYDVKM. The CDR3 here is CASGRGDTIYF. The CDR3 nucleotides read TGTGCCAGCGGACGGGGGGACACCATATATTTT. The entire variable domain, with the rest obtained from reference TRBV28 and TRBJ1-3, is as follows: DVKVTQSSRYLVKRTGEKVFLECVQDMDHENMFWYRQDPGLGLRLIYFSYDVKMKEKGDIPEGYSVSREKKERFSLILESASTNQTSMYLCASGRGDTIYFGEGSWLTVV.

The V and J genes are TRBV28 and TRBJ1-4, with 7 nucleotides matching TRBD1. The V gene's germline CDR1 is MDHEN and CDR2 SYDVKM. This CDR3 is 13 amino acids long. The trim removed 8 bases at V and 3 bases at J, leaving 3 bases unmatched. The CDR3, as DNA: TGTGCCAGCCTGGGACAGCCTAATGAAAAACTGTTTTTT. It codes for CASLGQPNEKLFF.

This sequence joins TRBV7-6 and TRBJ2-2; 9 bases line up with TRBD2. Germline V lookup: CDR1 SGHVS, CDR2 FNYEAQ. This CDR3 has 15 amino acids. Trimming at V came to 6 bases and at J to 8 bases, leaving 10 bases not matched to a gene. The CDR3 sequence is CASSFASGVRGELFF. The CDR3 nucleotides are TGTGCCAGCAGTTTCGCTAGCGGGGTTCGGGGGGAGCTGTTTTTT.

The chain recombines TRBV27 with TRBJ2-3; no firm D call. V gave up 2 bases and J gave up 6 bases, with 12 bases separating them. The CDR3 is made up of 14 amino acids. CDR1 is MNHEY, CDR2 SMNVEV, per germline (reference sequence). DNA of the CDR3: TGTGCCAGCAGTTTAGGAGCCCCGGTGGATACGCAGTATTTT. Protein sequence: CASSLGAPVDTQYF.

The chain joins TRBV14 to TRBJ2-1; the match to TRBD2 covers 10 bases. This CDR3 is 16 amino acids long. In germline, CDR1 is SGHDN, CDR2 FVKESK. After removal of 1 base from V and 2 bases from J, the junction contained 2 bases not matched to a gene. The CDR3 loop reads CASSQGAGGAYNEQFF. In nucleotides, the CDR3 is TGTGCCAGCAGCCAAGGAGCGGGAGGGGCCTACAATGAGCAGTTCTTC.

The chain links TRBV4-3 to TRBJ1-2; D is unclear. Trimming took 0 bases from V and 1 from J, leaving 6 bases between them. Germline CDR1 reads LGHNA; CDR2 reads YSLEER. This CDR3 is built from 14 residues. The CDR3 sequence is CASSQDPVNYGYTF. CDR3 in DNA: TGCGCCAGCAGCCAAGACCCTGTTAACTATGGCTACACCTTC.

The count of this clone is one. The CDR3 region has the DNA TGTGCCAGCAGCATCCTAGCGGGGGCCCCCCGTGAGACCCAGTACTTC. Amino acids: CASSILAGAPRETQYF. The chain uses TRBV7-2 and TRBJ2-5; TRBD2 aligns across 10 bases. Germline V CDR1 and CDR2: SGHTA, FQGNSA. J lost 5 bases, V lost 5 bases, and 11 bases had no gene match. The CDR3 contains 16 residues. Full variable domain (rest looked up from reference TRBV7-2 and TRBJ2-5): GAGVSQSPSNKVTEKGKDVELRCDPISGHTALYWYRQSLGQGLEFLIYFQGNSAPDKSGLPSDRFSAERTGGSVSTLTIQRTQQEDSAVYLCASSILAGAPRETQYFGPGTRLLVL.